This T cell receptor (beta chain) was retrieved from a study of shared clonotypes between healthy human individuals. Whole-study context: The study used three CD4 naive, three CD4 memory, two CD8 naive and one CD8 memory plate per donor.

The germline CDR1 and CDR2 sequences are WNHNN and SYGVQD (reference sequence). V was clipped by 2 bases and J by 1 base, with 8 bases between them. This CDR3 region has 14 residues. CD45RO-negative CD8 cells positively selected for CCR7 made up the naive population, which excluded terminally differentiated effector memory CD45RA+ cells. As concerns this clone: Its target is unknown.

Findings and limits, study-wide: Generation probability values for non-shared clonotypes were lower than those for clonotypes shared by all four donors. Among the subsets, naive ones generally showed larger estimated richness than memory ones.

An approximately 200 ng quantity of DNA, about 30,000 T cell genomes, went into the sorted-subset replicate PCRs. Clones were read by immunoSEQ multiplex PCR, and TCRdb kept only the in-frame ones, dropping some. The table records over 2,000,000 clones, around 95% of them present only once. The sequence came from a man aged 18 to 30 in good health. Some clones in this sample may be carry-over from other donors' samples. The rearrangement joins TRBV10-1 to TRBJ1-1, with unresolved D. Material for sequencing was naive CD8+ T cells from PBMCs. CDR3 loop: CASSENEENTEAFF. CDR3 in DNA: TGCGCCAGCAGTGAGAATGAGGAGAACACTGAAGCTTTCTTT.